This T cell receptor beta chain was found in a study of blood T cell repertoires in COVID-19. Study details: The United States, Italy and Spain supplied acute and convalescent COVID-19 samples. The cDNA or gDNA used as material had been derived from T cells, B-cell-depleted T cells, or PBMCs.

In the study's own analysis: Estimation of nucleated cell counts was performed using reference gene primer amplification. TCRdb keeps only in-frame clones here, not all; method: immunoSEQ multiplex PCR. The DNA was the basis for D and trimming; V, J and clone size are from that table. This sample has some 30,000 clones; roughly nine tenths occur once, and the top ten carry approximately 1.9%. The germline V gene has CDR1 SGHKS and CDR2 YYEKEE (reference sequence). Trimming cost V 6 bases and J 1 base, with 14 bases left between them. This CDR3 spans 14 amino acids. Sequencing was done on a sample of peripheral blood. This sequence joins TRBV5-5 and TRBJ2-7; possibly TRBD2 for D (6 bases). The TCR sequence derives from a man in his forties or fifties with active or convalescent COVID-19. The DNA of the CDR3 is TGTGCCAGCACCCCCCGTAGCGGTTCCTACGAGCAGTACTTC. Residues: CASTPRSGSYEQYF.